Below, 8 T cell receptor beta chains from the same sample are listed, as sequenced in a study of blood T cell repertoires in COVID-19. Sequencing was performed with immunoSEQ multiplex PCR; in TCRdb, only in-frame clones are kept and a portion is missing. The data contain 150,000 to 200,000 clones, roughly 93% of them seen just once; the ten biggest clones take up around 5%. Sequences were obtained from peripheral blood. All receptors derive from a man between 18 and 29 years old with COVID-19, enrolled during active disease.

This clone was observed a handful of times. The J gene is TRBJ2-5, the V gene TRBV5-5; D gene uncertain. The V end lost 4 bases, the J end lost 5 bases, and 12 bases lay between the germline ends. Germline CDR1 SGHKS, CDR2 YYEKEE (reference sequence). This CDR3 region has 13 residues. The CDR3 loop is CASSLSSWETQYF. The DNA of the CDR3 is TGTGCCAGCAGCCTCAGTTCTTGGGAGACCCAGTACTTC. Full variable domain (missing parts from reference TRBV5-5 and TRBJ2-5): DAGVTQSPTHLIKTRGQQVTLRCSPISGHKSVSWYQQVLGQGPQFIFQYYEKEERGRGNFPDRFSARQFPNYSSELNVNALLLGDSALYLCASSLSSWETQYFGPGTRLLVL.

The V gene is TRBV5-4, the J gene TRBJ1-1; 10 bases map to TRBD1. The CDR3 has 16 amino acids. Germline CDR1 SGHNT, CDR2 YYREEE (reference sequence). Trimming at V came to 4 bases and at J to 0 bases, leaving 6 bases not matched to a gene. The DNA of the CDR3 is TGTGCCAGCAGCCCGGGACAGGGGCCCATGAACACTGAAGCTTTCTTT. Translating it yields CASSPGQGPMNTEAFF.

In regard to this clone: In the same sample, other DNA sequences code for this CDR3. This chain links TRBV19 with TRBJ1-5; 7 positions match TRBD1. The germline V gene has CDR1 LNHDA and CDR2 SQIVND (reference sequence). The CDR3 runs 14 residues. Trimming took 4 bases from V and 3 from J; bases not matched to a gene: 3. In nucleotides, the CDR3 is TGTGCCAGTAGTACGGGACAGCTCAATCAGCCCCAGCATTTT. This sequence encodes CASSTGQLNQPQHF.

This clone has a single count. CDR3 sequence: CASSIASGLANTGELFF. The CDR3 region has the DNA TGTGCCAGTAGTATCGCTAGCGGGCTCGCGAACACCGGGGAGCTGTTTTTT. The chain is built from TRBV19 and TRBJ2-2, with 8 bases aligning to TRBD2. The length of the CDR3 is 17 residues. Per germline, CDR1 LNHDA and CDR2 SQIVND (reference sequence). V gave up 3 bases and J gave up 0 bases; unmatched junction bases: 6.

This chain connects TRBV4-1 to TRBJ2-2; D not resolved. The CDR3 length is 16 residues. Germline CDR1 is MGHRA and CDR2 is YSYEKL. V was shortened by 5 bases and J by 5 bases, with 18 bases between the two germline ends. CDR3 DNA: TGCGCCAGCAGCGTCCAACCCTTCCGGTTGACCGGGGAGCTGTTTTTT. It translates to CASSVQPFRLTGELFF.

V usage is TRBV3-1 (or the pseudogene TRBV3-2) and J usage is TRBJ2-5; 10 bases fit TRBD2. The V segment lost 4 bases and the J segment 1 base; nucleotides outside the gene matches: 12. The V gene's germline CDR1 is LGHDT and CDR2 YNNKEL (reference sequence). The CDR3 spans 18 residues. In DNA form, the CDR3 reads TGTGCCAGCAGCCCTCCGGGACTAGCGACCCTCCTCCAAGAGACCCAGTACTTC. Protein: CASSPPGLATLLQETQYF.

V gene TRBV7-2 combines with J gene TRBJ2-5; TRBD1 might be the D (6 bases). The CDR3 length is 15 residues. The germline V and J ends were trimmed by 1 base and 4 bases, with 13 bases remaining between them. CDR1 is SGHTA and CDR2 is FQGNSA in the germline V gene. The CDR3 DNA reads TGTGCCAGCAGCTTAGACGCGTGGGGGCGAGAGACCCAGTACTTC. It codes for CASSLDAWGRETQYF.

This chain connects TRBV7-9 to TRBJ2-7, with 7 bases aligning to TRBD1. CDR1 and CDR2 from the germline V gene are SEHNR and FQNEAQ (reference sequence). The CDR3 is 16 amino acids. V gave up 5 bases and J gave up 2 bases; unmatched junction bases: 12. The CDR3, as DNA: TGTGCCAGCAGCCATCACAGGGGCCCGAGCCCCTACGAGCAGTACTTC. Amino acid sequence: CASSHHRGPSPYEQYF.